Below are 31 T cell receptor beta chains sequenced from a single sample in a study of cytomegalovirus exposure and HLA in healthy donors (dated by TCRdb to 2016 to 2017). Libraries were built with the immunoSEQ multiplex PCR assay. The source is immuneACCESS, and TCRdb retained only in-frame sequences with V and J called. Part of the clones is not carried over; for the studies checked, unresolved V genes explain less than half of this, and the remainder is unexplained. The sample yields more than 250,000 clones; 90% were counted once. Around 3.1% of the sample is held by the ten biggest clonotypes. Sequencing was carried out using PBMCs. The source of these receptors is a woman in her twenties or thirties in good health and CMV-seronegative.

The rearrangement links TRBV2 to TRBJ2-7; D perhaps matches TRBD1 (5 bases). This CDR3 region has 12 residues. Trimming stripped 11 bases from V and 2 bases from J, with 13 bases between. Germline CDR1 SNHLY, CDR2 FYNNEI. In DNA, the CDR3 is TGTGCCTCCTCAGGGATTACCTACGAGCAGTACTTC. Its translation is CASSGITYEQYF.

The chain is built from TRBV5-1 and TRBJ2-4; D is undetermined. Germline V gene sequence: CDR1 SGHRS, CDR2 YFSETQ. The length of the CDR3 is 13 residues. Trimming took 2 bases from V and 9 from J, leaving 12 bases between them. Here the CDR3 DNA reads TGCGCCAGCAGCTTTGGGGATATCGGCATTCAGTACTTC. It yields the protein CASSFGDIGIQYF.

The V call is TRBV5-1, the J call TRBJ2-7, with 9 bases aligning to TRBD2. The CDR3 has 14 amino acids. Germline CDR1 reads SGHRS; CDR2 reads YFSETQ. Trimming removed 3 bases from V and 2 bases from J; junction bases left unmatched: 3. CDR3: CASSSSSGTYEQYF. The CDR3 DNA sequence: TGCGCCAGCAGCTCCTCTAGCGGGACCTACGAGCAGTACTTC.

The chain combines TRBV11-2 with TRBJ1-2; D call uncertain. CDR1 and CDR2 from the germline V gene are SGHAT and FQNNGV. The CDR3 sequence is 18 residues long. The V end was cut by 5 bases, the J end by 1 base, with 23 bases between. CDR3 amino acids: CASSGLRGAPRNNYGYTF. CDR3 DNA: TGTGCCAGCAGCGGACTACGCGGCGCCCCCAGAAATAACTATGGCTACACCTTC. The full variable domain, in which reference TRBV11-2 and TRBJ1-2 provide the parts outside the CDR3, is EAGVAQSPRYKIIEKRQSVAFWCNPISGHATLYWYQQILGQGPKLLIQFQNNGVVDDSQLPKDRFSAERLKGVDSTLKIQPAKLEDSAVYLCASSGLRGAPRNNYGYTFGSGTRLTVV.

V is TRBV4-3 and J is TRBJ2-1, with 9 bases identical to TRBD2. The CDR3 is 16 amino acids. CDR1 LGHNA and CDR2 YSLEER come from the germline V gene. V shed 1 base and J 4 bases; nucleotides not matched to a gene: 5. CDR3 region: CASSQVRLADYNEQFF. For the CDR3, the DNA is TGCGCCAGCAGCCAAGTCCGACTAGCGGATTACAATGAGCAGTTCTTC.

CDR3 nucleotide sequence: TGTGCCAGTAGTCCCCCAGAGTTCAGCCATAGCAATCAGCCCCAGCATTTT. Its translation is CASSPPEFSHSNQPQHF. The V call is TRBV19, the J call TRBJ1-5; D remains unclear. Trimming stripped 5 bases from V and 0 bases from J, with 17 bases between. The CDR3 is 17 amino acids. Germline V gene data show CDR1 as LNHDA and CDR2 as SQIVND (reference sequence).

This CDR3 reads CASSRRQETQYF. CDR3 sequence (DNA): TGTGCCAGCTCACGCCGTCAAGAGACCCAGTACTTC. The V gene is TRBV18, the J gene TRBJ2-5; D unclear. CDR3 length equals 12 residues. Germline values: CDR1 KGHSH, CDR2 LQKENI. V was cut by 4 bases and J by 2 bases, with 5 bases left in between.

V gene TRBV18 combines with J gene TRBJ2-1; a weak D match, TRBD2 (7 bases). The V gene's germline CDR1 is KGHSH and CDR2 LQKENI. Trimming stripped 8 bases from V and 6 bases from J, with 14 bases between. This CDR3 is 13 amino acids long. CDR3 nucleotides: TGTGCCAGCCGGGAAGGGGGGGTCAATGAGCAGTTCTTC. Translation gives CASREGGVNEQFF.

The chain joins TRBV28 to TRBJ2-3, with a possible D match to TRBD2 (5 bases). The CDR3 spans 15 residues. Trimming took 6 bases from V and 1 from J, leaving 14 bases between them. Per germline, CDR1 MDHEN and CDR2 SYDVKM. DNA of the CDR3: TGTGCCAGCAGCTCACTAGTGCGGGGCACAGATACGCAGTATTTT. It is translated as CASSSLVRGTDTQYF.

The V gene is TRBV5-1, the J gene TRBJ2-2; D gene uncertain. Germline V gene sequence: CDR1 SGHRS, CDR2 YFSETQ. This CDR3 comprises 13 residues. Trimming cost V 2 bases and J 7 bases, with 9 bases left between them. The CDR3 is CASSLLVGGELFF. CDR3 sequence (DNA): TGCGCCAGCAGCTTATTAGTGGGCGGGGAGCTGTTTTTT. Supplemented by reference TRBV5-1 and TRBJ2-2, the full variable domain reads KAGVTQTPRYLIKTRGQQVTLSCSPISGHRSVSWYQQTPGQGLQFLFEYFSETQRNKGNFPGRFSGRQFSNSRSEMNVSTLELGDSALYLCASSLLVGGELFFGEGSRLTVL.

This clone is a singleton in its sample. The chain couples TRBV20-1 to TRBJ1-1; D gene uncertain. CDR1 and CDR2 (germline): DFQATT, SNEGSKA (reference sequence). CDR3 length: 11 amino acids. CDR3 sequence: CSPVGSPEAFF. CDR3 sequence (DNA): TGCAGCCCCGTGGGGAGCCCTGAAGCTTTCTTT.

The DNA for the CDR3 is TGTGCCAGCACCCTCCAGGAGACCCAGTACTTC. Its translation is CASTLQETQYF. The J gene is TRBJ2-5, the V gene TRBV7-9; D gene unclear. Germline CDR1 SEHNR, CDR2 FQNEAQ (reference sequence). The CDR3 is 11 residues long. V shed 7 bases and J shed 5 bases, with 8 bases lying between them.

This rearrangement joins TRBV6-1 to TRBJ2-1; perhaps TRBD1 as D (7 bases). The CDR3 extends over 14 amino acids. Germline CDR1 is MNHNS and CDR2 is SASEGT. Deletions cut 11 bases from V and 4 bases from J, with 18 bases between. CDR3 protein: CASNGGQKYNEQFF. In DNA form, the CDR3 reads TGTGCCTCTAACGGGGGACAGAAATACAATGAGCAGTTCTTC.

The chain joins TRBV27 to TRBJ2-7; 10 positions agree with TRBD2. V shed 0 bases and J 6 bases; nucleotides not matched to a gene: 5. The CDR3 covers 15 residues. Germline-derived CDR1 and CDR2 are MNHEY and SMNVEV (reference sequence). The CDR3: CASSLSPSGSAEQYF. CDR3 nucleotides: TGTGCCAGCAGTTTATCGCCTAGCGGGAGTGCCGAGCAGTACTTC.

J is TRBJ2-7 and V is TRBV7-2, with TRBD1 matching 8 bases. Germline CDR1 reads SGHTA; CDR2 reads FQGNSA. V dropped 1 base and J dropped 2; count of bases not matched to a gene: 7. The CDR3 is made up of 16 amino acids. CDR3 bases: TGTGCCAGCAGCTTAGGACAGGGGAACAATGCCTACGAGCAGTACTTC. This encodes CASSLGQGNNAYEQYF.

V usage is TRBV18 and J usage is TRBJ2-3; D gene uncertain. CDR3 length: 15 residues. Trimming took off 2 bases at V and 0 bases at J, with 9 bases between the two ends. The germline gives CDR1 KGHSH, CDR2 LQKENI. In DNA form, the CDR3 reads TGTGCCAGCTCACCAACCGGACCTAGCACAGATACGCAGTATTTT. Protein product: CASSPTGPSTDTQYF. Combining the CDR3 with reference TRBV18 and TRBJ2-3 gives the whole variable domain NAGVMQNPRHLVRRRGQEARLRCSPMKGHSHVYWYRQLPEEGLKFMVYLQKENIIDESGMPKERFSAEFPKEGPSILRIQQVVRGDSAAYFCASSPTGPSTDTQYFGPGTRLTVL.

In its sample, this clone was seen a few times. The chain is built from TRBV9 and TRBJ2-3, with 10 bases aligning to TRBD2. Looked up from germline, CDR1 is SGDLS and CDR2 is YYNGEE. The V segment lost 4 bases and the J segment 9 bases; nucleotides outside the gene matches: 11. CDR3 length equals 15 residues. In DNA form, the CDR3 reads TGTGCCAGCAGCCGGACTAGCGGAGGAGTGGGCACGCAGTATTTT. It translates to CASSRTSGGVGTQYF. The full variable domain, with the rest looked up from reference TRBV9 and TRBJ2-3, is DSGVTQTPKHLITATGQRVTLRCSPRSGDLSVYWYQQSLDQGLQFLIQYYNGEERAKGNILERFSAQQFPDLHSELNLSSLELGDSALYFCASSRTSGGVGTQYFGPGTRLTVL.

The CDR3 nucleotides read TGTGCCAGCAGCCGGGGACTAGCGGGAGTCTACGAGCAGTACTTC. Its protein product is CASSRGLAGVYEQYF. The V call is TRBV7-2, the J call TRBJ2-7; TRBD2 aligns across 14 bases. V shed 5 bases, J shed 3 bases, and the junction held 3 bases outside the gene matches. The CDR3 is 15 amino acids. Per the germline V gene, CDR1 is SGHTA and CDR2 is FQGNSA.

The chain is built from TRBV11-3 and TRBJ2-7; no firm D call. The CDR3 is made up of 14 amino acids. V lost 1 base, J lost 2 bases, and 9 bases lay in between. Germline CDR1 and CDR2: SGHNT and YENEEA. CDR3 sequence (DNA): TGTGCCAGCAGCTTAGCCGGGTGGGCCTACGAGCAGTACTTC. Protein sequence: CASSLAGWAYEQYF. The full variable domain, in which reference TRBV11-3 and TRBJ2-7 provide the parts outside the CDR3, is EAGVVQSPRYKIIEKKQPVAFWCNPISGHNTLYWYLQNLGQGPELLIRYENEEAVDDSQLPKDRFSAERLKGVDSTLKIQPAELGDSAVYLCASSLAGWAYEQYFGPGTRLTVT.

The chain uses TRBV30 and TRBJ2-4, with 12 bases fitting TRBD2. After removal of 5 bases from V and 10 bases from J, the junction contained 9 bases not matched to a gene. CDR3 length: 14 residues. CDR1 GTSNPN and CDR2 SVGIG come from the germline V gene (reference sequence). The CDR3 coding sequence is TGTGCCTGGGGAGGACTAGCGGGAAGTTCTATTCAGTACTTC. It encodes CAWGGLAGSSIQYF.

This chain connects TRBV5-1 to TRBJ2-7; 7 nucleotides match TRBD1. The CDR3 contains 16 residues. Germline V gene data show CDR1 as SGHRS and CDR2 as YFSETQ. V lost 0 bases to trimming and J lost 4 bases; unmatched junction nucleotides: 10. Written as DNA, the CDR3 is TGCGCCAGCAGCTTGGGGCCTAGTGACAGGGAGTACGAGCAGTACTTC. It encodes CASSLGPSDREYEQYF.

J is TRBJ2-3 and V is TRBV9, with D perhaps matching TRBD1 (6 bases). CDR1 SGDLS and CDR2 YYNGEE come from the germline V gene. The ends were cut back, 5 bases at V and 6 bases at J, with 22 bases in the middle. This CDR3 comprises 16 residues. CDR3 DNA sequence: TGTGCCAGCAGTTCACTAGGGGGTACGATGGGTGATACGCAGTATTTT. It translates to CASSSLGGTMGDTQYF.

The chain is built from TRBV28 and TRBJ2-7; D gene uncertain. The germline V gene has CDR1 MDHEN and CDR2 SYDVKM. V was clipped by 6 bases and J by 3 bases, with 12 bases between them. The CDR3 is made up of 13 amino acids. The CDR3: CASSNSGFYEQYF. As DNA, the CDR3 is TGTGCCAGCAGCAACAGTGGATTCTACGAGCAGTACTTC.

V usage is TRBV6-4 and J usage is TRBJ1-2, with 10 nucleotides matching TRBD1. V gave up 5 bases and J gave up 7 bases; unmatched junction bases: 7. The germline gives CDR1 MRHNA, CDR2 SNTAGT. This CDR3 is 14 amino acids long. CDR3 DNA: TGTGCCAGCAGTCGGACAGGGGGAAAGGGTGGCTACACCTTC. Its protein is CASSRTGGKGGYTF.

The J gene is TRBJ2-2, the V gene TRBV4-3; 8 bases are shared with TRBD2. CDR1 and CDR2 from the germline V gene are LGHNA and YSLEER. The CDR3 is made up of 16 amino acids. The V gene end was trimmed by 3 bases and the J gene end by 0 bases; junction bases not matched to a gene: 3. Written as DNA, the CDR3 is TGCGCCAGCAGCCACCGACTAGCGCCGAACACCGGGGAGCTGTTTTTT. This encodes CASSHRLAPNTGELFF.

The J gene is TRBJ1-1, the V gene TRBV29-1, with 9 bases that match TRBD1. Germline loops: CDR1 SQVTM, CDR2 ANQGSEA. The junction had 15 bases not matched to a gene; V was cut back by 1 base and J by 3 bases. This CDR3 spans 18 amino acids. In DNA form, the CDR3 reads TGCAGCGTTGAAGCCCGGACAGGGGCTTTCTCCGCGTACACTGAAGCTTTCTTT. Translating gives CSVEARTGAFSAYTEAFF.

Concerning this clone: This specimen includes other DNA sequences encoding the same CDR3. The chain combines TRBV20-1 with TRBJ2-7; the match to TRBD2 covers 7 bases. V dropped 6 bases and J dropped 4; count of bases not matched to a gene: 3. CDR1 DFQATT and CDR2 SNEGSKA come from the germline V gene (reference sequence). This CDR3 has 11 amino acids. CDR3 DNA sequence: TGCAGTGCCTCGGGAGGATACGAGCAGTACTTC. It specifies CSASGGYEQYF.

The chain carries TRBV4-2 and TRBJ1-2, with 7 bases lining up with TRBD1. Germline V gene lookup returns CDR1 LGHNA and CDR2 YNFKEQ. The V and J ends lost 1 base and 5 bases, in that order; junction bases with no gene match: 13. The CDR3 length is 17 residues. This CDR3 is CASSQAGEGAARYGYTF. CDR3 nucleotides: TGTGCCAGCAGCCAAGCCGGGGAGGGGGCCGCGAGGTATGGCTACACCTTC.

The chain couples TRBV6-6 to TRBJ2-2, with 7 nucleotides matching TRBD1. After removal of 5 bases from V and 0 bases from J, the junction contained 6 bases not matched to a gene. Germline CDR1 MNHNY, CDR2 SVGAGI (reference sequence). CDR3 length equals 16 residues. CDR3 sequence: CASSPEGQPNTGELFF. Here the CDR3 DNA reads TGTGCCAGCAGTCCCGAGGGACAGCCGAACACCGGGGAGCTGTTTTTT.

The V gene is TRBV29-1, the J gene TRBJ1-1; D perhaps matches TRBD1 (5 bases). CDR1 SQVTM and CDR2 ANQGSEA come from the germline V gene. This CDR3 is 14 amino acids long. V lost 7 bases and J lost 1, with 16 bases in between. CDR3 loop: CSAQRRVPNTEAFF. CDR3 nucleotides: TGCAGCGCCCAACGCAGGGTCCCGAACACTGAAGCTTTCTTT. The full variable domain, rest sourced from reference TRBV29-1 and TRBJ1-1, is SAVISQKPSRDICQRGTSLTIQCQVDSQVTMMFWYRQQPGQSLTLIATANQGSEATYESGFVIDKFPISRPNLTFSTLTVSNMSPEDSSIYLCSAQRRVPNTEAFFGQGTRLTVV.

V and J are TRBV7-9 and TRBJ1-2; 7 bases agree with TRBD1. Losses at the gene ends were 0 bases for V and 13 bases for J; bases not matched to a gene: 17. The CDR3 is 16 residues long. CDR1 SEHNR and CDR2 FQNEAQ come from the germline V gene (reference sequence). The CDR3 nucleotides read TGTGCCAGCAGCTTAGCGCCCGGAAGAAACAGGGGATTCGCCACCTTC. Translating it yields CASSLAPGRNRGFATF. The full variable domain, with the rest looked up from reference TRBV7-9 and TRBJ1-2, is DTGVSQNPRHKITKRGQNVTFRCDPISEHNRLYWYRQTLGQGPEFLTYFQNEAQLEKSRLLSDRFSAERPKGSFSTLEIQRTEQGDSAMYLCASSLAPGRNRGFATFGSGTRLTVV.